These T cell receptor beta chains were read from a single sample in a study of identical twins. MiXCR, run by TCRdb on the 5' RACE reads, gives a single entry per CDR3 protein. The sample has 1.5 million to 2 million distinct CDR3 sequences, about 30% seen once. Material: cord blood. The receptor source for this set is a newborn girl in good health. Each CDR3 is given with its conserved first and last residue. A D gene is named only where the DNA matches it firmly. Clone size, where shown, is once, few, many, or a class for clones that have expanded.

clone_size j_call v_call d_call cdr3_aa cdr3_nt
NA TRBJ2-7 TRBV20-1 TRBD2 CSARLAGGPGLSYEQYF TGCAGTGCCAGACTAGCGGGAGGGCCAGGGCTCTCCTACGAGCAGTACTTC
NA TRBJ2-7 TRBV12-3/TRBV12-4 TRBD1 CASSLAGQGMNSYEQYF TGTGCCAGCAGTTTAGCAGGACAGGGGATGAACTCCTACGAGCAGTACTTC
once TRBJ2-3 TRBV20-1 NA CSARGLTLSEYTDTQYF TGCAGTGCTAGAGGCCTGACACTATCGGAGTACACAGATACGCAGTATTTT
NA TRBJ1-4 TRBV14 TRBD1 CASSQGWDRIGEKLFF TGTGCCAGCAGCCAAGGTTGGGACAGGATAGGTGAAAAACTGTTTTTT
many TRBJ1-2 TRBV10-3 NA CAISRDHLLGYGYTF TGTGCCATCAGTCGCGACCACCTTCTGGGATATGGCTACACCTTC
NA TRBJ2-7 TRBV12-3/TRBV12-4 TRBD2 CASSPGTSGTREQYF TGTGCCAGCAGCCCTGGGACTAGCGGGACGAGGGAGCAGTACTTC
few TRBJ1-2 TRBV6-5 NA CASSYKGFNYGYTF TGTGCCAGCAGTTACAAGGGTTTTAACTATGGCTACACCTTC
few TRBJ1-1 TRBV7-2 NA CASSTSGIYGTEAFF TGTGCCAGCAGCACAAGCGGGATTTATGGCACTGAAGCTTTCTTT
NA TRBJ2-7 TRBV20-1 NA CSAIGRIYKPYEQYF TGCAGTGCTATCGGGCGAATATACAAACCCTACGAGCAGTACTTC
few TRBJ2-7 TRBV9 NA CASTPSPEQYF TGTGCCAGCACCCCTTCGCCCGAGCAGTACTTC
few TRBJ2-3 TRBV20-1 TRBD2 CGPSGSPTDTQYF TGCGGCCCCAGCGGGAGCCCCACAGATACGCAGTATTTT
few TRBJ2-7 TRBV6-1 NA CASTTRGAYRYEQYF TGTGCCAGTACCACGAGGGGAGCCTACCGCTACGAGCAGTACTTC
few TRBJ1-6 TRBV20-1 NA CSARDSPGFNSPLHF TGCAGTGCTAGAGATAGTCCAGGGTTCAATTCACCCCTCCACTTT
NA TRBJ2-7 TRBV9 TRBD1 CASSPRGRRSYEQYF TGTGCCAGCAGCCCCAGGGGGCGGCGGTCCTACGAGCAGTACTTC
few TRBJ2-5 TRBV20-1 NA CSARGGGETQYF TGCAGTGCTAGAGGGGGAGGAGAGACCCAGTACTTC
NA TRBJ2-1 TRBV5-6 NA CASSLELQERYNEQFF TGTGCCAGCAGCTTGGAATTGCAGGAGCGATACAATGAGCAGTTCTTC
NA TRBJ2-7 TRBV9 NA CASSASLGSSYEQYF TGTGCCAGCAGCGCGTCCCTAGGGAGCTCCTACGAGCAGTACTTC
few TRBJ1-6 TRBV28 TRBD1 CASSFRDSLNSPPHF TGTGCCAGCAGCTTCCGGGACAGCCTTAATTCACCCCCCCACTTT
NA TRBJ2-3 TRBV7-9 TRBD2 CASSRDPTSGSITDTQYF TGTGCCAGCAGCCGCGACCCGACTAGCGGGAGTATCACAGATACGCAGTATTTT
NA TRBJ1-1 TRBV2 NA CASSAFLNTEAFF TGTGCCAGCAGTGCTTTTCTGAACACTGAAGCTTTCTTT
NA TRBJ2-1 TRBV20-1 TRBD2 CSAPDTRGDYNEQFF TGCAGTGCGCCGGATACTCGGGGGGACTACAATGAGCAGTTCTTC
NA TRBJ2-7 TRBV28 TRBD1 CASSVLGRDRGYEQYF TGTGCCAGCAGTGTCCTTGGCCGGGACAGGGGCTACGAGCAGTACTTC
few TRBJ1-2 TRBV20-1 TRBD1 CRATGRGLGGYTF TGCAGGGCGACAGGGCGCGGCCTCGGTGGCTACACCTTC
few TRBJ1-1 TRBV7-2 NA CASSPESRNTEAFF TGTGCCAGCAGCCCAGAATCCAGGAACACTGAAGCTTTCTTT
few TRBJ1-2 TRBV6-2/TRBV6-3 NA CASSYPHDGYTF TGTGCCAGCAGTTATCCGCACGATGGCTACACCTTC
NA TRBJ2-2 TRBV25-1 NA CASQGGAHTGELFF TGTGCCAGCCAAGGGGGGGCCCACACCGGGGAGCTGTTTTTT
NA TRBJ2-7 TRBV7-6 NA CASSLASEELSYEQYF TGTGCCAGCAGCTTAGCGAGCGAGGAGCTCTCCTACGAGCAGTACTTC
NA TRBJ1-2 TRBV4-1 NA CASSRPVEGSFGYTF TGCGCCAGCAGCCGCCCCGTGGAGGGGAGTTTTGGCTACACCTTC
NA TRBJ2-7 TRBV7-8 TRBD2 CASSLEPPGLAIMPYEQYF TGTGCCAGCAGCTTAGAACCCCCGGGACTAGCGATCATGCCCTACGAGCAGTACTTC
many TRBJ2-7 TRBV4-1 NA CASSHQLAYEQYF TGCGCCAGCAGCCACCAACTAGCCTACGAGCAGTACTTC
NA TRBJ1-2 TRBV29-1 NA CSMKTAYGYTF TGCAGCATGAAGACAGCCTATGGCTACACCTTC
few TRBJ2-1 TRBV5-1 TRBD1 CASSLVGQGNNEQFF TGTGCCAGCAGTTTGGTGGGACAGGGAAACAATGAGCAGTTCTTC
NA TRBJ2-1 TRBV4-1 NA CASSQEEARVEQFF TGCGCCAGCAGCCAAGAGGAAGCCCGGGTTGAGCAGTTCTTC
few TRBJ2-3 TRBV20-1 NA CSARDWGGPRDTQYF TGCAGTGCTAGAGATTGGGGGGGCCCTCGGGATACGCAGTATTTT
NA TRBJ1-2 TRBV20-1 NA CSADSNYGYTF TGCAGTGCCGACAGTAACTATGGCTACACCTTC
NA TRBJ2-1 TRBV7-2 TRBD1 CASRHTGGSYNERYF TGTGCCAGCAGACATACAGGGGGCTCCTACAATGAGCGGTACTTC
NA TRBJ1-1 TRBV7-9 NA CASSLDIGRNTEAFF TGTGCCAGCAGCTTAGATATCGGACGGAACACTGAAGCTTTCTTT
few TRBJ2-4 TRBV7-2 NA CASSAPENIQYF TGTGCCAGCAGCGCACCGGAGAACATTCAGTACTTC
NA TRBJ2-7 TRBV6-1 NA CASSEEIYNEQYF TGTGCCAGCAGTGAAGAGATCTACAATGAGCAGTACTTC